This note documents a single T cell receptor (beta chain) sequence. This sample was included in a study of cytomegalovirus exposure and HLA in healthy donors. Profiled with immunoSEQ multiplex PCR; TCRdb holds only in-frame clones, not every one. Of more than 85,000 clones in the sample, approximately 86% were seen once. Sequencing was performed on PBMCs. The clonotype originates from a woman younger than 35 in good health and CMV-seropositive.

The CDR3 DNA sequence: TGTGCCAGCAGTGAAACAGAGCTAAACTTCTACGAGCAGTACTTC. Its translation: CASSETELNFYEQYF. The gene calls are TRBV2 and TRBJ2-7; D remains ambiguous. CDR3 length: 15 residues. CDR1 is SNHLY, CDR2 FYNNEI, per germline. The V gene lost 2 bases and the J gene lost 3 bases, with 14 bases spanning the gap.